This T cell receptor (beta chain) was recorded in a study of shared clonotypes between healthy human individuals. Assay: immunoSEQ multiplex PCR; the TCRdb copy retains only in-frame clones and omits some. The sample contains around 2,000,000 clones, 85% to 95% of which appear only once. The V segment lost 4 bases and the J segment 4 bases; nucleotides outside the gene matches: 20. The CDR3 sequence is 19 residues long. CDR1 is SGHDN, CDR2 FVKESK, per germline. Concerning this clone: Its specificity is unknown.

General study results and limits: Of the naive CD4 clonotypes, around 4.7% were shared across a few donors. When compared with the clonotypes that were shared by all four sorted-subset donors, the non-shared clonotypes turned out to have lower generation probabilities.

The sequence derives from a man between 18 and 29 years old in good health. The sample taken for sequencing was naive CD4+ T cells sorted from blood. This sample's subset: CD45RA+ positively selected. The rearrangement joins TRBV14 to TRBJ2-5; 8 bases align to TRBD1. CDR3 loop: CASSPYGQGVYIGGETQYF. As DNA, the CDR3 is TGTGCCAGCAGCCCGTACGGACAGGGAGTTTACATAGGGGGAGAGACCCAGTACTTC.